The rows below give T cell receptor beta chains drawn from one sample of a study of blood T cell repertoires in COVID-19. Measured with immunoSEQ multiplex PCR; TCRdb has only the in-frame clones, and not every one. Of 200,000 to 250,000 clones listed, around four fifths were seen once; the top ten hold approximately 8%. Sequencing was carried out using peripheral blood. All receptors come from a woman aged 80 or over with COVID-19, enrolled during active disease. The CDR3 runs from the conserved cysteine through the conserved F or W. The order of the fields is V gene, clone size, J gene, D gene, CDR3 protein, CDR3 DNA. The D gene is left open where the match is weak. Clone size, where shown, is once, few, many, or a class for clones that have expanded.

v_gene: TRBV21-1; abundance: -; j_gene: TRBJ1-5; d_gene: -; CDR3aa: CASSKGQGRKTPALGIPNQPQHF; CDR3nt: TGTGCCAGCAGCAAAGGACAGGGTCGTAAGACCCCCGCTTTAGGGATACCCAATCAGCCCCAGCATTTT
v_gene: TRBV30; abundance: -; j_gene: TRBJ1-5; d_gene: -; CDR3aa: CAWNHAAGDQPQHF; CDR3nt: TGTGCCTGGAACCACGCGGCGGGGGATCAGCCCCAGCATTTT
v_gene: TRBV3-1/TRBV3-2; abundance: -; j_gene: TRBJ2-5; d_gene: -; CDR3aa: CASSQGAGVRETQYF; CDR3nt: TGTGCCAGCAGCCAGGGGGCGGGAGTTCGTGAGACCCAGTACTTC
v_gene: TRBV2; abundance: -; j_gene: TRBJ1-6; d_gene: -; CDR3aa: CASSSTGSQNSPLHF; CDR3nt: TGTGCCAGCAGCTCGACAGGCTCCCAAAATTCACCCCTCCACTTT
v_gene: TRBV25-1; abundance: -; j_gene: TRBJ1-4; d_gene: -; CDR3aa: CASSVQTGANEKLFF; CDR3nt: TGTGCCAGCAGTGTACAAACAGGCGCTAATGAAAAACTGTTTTTT
v_gene: TRBV7-9; abundance: few; j_gene: TRBJ2-7; d_gene: -; CDR3aa: CASSPRQGTYEQYF; CDR3nt: TGTGCCAGCAGCCCCCGGCAGGGGACCTACGAGCAGTACTTC
v_gene: TRBV5-6; abundance: few; j_gene: TRBJ1-6; d_gene: TRBD1; CDR3aa: CASSYVTGHSPLHF; CDR3nt: TGTGCCAGCAGCTATGTGACAGGGCATTCACCCCTCCACTTT
v_gene: TRBV18; abundance: -; j_gene: TRBJ2-1; d_gene: -; CDR3aa: CASSPRDINNEQFF; CDR3nt: TGTGCCAGCTCACCCCGAGACATTAACAATGAGCAGTTCTTC
v_gene: TRBV12-3/TRBV12-4; abundance: -; j_gene: TRBJ2-1; d_gene: -; CDR3aa: CASTTTGLAFF; CDR3nt: TGTGCCAGCACCACTACAGGGTTAGCTTTCTTC
v_gene: TRBV7-9; abundance: -; j_gene: TRBJ1-2; d_gene: TRBD1; CDR3aa: CASSLEQGANYGYTF; CDR3nt: TGTGCCAGCAGCTTAGAACAGGGGGCTAACTATGGCTACACCTTC
v_gene: TRBV28; abundance: -; j_gene: TRBJ1-5; d_gene: TRBD1; CDR3aa: CATRRQGFSQPQHF; CDR3nt: TGTGCCACCAGGCGACAGGGTTTCAGTCAGCCCCAGCATTTT